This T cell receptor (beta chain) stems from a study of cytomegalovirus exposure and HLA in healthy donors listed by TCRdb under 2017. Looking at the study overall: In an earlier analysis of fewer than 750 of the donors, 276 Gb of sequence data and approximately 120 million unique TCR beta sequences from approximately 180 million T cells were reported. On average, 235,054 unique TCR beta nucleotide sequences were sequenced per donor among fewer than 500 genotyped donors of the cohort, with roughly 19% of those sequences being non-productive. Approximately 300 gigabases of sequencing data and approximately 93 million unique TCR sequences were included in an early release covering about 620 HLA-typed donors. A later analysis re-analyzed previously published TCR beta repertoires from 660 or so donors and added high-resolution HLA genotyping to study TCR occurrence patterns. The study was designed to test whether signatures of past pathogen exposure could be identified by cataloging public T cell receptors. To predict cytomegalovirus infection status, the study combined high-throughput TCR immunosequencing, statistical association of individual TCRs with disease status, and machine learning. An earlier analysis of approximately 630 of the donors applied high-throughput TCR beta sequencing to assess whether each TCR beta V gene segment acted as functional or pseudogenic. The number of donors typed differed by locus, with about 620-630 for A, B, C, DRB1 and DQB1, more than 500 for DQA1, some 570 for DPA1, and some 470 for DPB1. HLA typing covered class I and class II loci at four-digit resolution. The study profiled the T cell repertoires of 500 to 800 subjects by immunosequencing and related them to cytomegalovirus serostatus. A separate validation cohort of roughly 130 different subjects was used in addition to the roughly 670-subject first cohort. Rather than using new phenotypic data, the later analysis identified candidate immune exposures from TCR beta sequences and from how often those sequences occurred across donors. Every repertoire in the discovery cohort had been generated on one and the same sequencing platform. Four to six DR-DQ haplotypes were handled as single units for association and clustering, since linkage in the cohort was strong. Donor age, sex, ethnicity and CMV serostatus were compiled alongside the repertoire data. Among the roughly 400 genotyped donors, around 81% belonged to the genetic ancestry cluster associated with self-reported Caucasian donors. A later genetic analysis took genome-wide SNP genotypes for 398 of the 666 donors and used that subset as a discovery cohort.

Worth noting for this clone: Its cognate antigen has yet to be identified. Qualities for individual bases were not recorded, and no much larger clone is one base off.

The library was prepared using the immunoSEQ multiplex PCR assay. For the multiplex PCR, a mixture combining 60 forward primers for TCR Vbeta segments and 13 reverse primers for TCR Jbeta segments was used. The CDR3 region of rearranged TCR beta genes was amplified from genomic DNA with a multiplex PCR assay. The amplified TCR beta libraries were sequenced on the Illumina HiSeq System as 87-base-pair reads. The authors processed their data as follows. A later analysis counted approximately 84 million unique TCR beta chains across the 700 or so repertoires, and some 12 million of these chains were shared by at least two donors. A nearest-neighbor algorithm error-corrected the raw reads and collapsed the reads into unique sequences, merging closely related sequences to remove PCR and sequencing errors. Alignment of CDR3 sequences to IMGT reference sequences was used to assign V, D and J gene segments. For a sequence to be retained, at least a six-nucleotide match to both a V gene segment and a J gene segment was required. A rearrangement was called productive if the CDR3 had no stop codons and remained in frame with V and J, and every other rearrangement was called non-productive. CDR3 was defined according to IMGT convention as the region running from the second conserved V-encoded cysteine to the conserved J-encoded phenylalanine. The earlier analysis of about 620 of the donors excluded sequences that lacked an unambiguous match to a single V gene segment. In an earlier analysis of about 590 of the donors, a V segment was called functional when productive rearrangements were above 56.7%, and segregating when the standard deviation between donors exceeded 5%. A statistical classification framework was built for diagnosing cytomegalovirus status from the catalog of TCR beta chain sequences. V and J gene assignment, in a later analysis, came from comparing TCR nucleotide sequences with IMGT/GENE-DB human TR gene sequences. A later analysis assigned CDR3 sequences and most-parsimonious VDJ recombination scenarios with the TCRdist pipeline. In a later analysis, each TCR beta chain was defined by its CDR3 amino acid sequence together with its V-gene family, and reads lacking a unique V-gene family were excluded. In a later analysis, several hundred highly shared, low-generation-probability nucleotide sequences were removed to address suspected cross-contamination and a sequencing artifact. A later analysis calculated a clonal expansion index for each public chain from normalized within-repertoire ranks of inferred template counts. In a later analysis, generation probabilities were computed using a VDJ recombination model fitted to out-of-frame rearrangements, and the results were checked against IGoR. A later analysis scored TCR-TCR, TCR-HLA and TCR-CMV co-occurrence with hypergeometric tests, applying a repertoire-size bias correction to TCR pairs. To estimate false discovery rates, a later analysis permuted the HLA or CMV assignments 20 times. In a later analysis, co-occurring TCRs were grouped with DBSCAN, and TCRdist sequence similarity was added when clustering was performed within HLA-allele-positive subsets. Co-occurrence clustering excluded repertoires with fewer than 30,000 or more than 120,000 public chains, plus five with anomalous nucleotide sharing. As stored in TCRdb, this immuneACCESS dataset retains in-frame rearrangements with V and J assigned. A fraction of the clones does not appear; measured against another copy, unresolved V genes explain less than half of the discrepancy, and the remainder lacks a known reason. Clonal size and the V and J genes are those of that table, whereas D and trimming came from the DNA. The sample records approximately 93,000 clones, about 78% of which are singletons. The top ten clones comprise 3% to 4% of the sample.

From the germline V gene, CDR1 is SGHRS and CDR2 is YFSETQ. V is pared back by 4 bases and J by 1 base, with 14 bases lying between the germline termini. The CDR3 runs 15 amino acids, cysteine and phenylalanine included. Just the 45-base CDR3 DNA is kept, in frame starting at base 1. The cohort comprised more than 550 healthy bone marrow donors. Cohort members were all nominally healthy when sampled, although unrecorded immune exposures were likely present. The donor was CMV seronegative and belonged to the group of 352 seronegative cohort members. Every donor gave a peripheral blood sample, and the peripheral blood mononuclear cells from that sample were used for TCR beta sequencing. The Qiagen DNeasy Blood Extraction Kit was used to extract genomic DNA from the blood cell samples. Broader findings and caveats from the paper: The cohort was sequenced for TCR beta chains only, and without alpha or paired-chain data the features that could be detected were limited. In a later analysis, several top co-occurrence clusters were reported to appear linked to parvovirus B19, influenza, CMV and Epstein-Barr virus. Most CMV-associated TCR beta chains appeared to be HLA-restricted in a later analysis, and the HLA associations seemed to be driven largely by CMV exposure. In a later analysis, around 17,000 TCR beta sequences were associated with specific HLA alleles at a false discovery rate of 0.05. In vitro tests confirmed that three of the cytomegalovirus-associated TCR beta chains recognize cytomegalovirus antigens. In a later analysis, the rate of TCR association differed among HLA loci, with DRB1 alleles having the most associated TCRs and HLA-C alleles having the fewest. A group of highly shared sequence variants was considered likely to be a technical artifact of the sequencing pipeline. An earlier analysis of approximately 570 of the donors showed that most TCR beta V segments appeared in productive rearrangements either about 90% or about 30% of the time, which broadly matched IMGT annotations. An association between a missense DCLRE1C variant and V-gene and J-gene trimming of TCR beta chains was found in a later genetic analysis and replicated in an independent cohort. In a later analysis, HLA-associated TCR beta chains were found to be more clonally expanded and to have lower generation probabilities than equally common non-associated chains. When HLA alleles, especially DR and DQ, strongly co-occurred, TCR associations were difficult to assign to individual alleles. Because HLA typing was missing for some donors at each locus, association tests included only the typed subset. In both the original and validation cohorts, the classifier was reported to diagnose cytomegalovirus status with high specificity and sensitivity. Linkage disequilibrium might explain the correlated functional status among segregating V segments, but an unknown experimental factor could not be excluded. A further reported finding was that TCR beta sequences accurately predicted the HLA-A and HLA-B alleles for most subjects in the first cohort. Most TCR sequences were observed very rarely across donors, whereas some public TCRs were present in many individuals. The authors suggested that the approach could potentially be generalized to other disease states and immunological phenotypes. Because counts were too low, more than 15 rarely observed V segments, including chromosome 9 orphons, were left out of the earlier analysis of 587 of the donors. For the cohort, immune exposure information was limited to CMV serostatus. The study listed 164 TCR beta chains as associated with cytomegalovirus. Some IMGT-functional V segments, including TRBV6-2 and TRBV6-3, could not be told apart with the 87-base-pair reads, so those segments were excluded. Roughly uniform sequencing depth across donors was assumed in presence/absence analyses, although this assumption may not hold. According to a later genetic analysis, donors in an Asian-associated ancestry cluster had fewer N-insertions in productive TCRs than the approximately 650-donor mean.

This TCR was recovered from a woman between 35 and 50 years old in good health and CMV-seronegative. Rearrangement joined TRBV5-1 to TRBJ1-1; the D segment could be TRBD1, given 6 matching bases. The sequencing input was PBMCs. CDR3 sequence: CASSPSGTTNTEAFF. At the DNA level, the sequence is TGCGCCAGCAGCCCATCCGGGACAACGAACACTGAAGCTTTCTTT.